The 13 T cell receptor beta chains below were found in one sample sequenced in a study of T cell repertoires in cytomegalovirus infection. From the reads, TCRdb called clonotypes with MiXCR, one entry per CDR3 protein. Of 600,000 to 800,000 distinct CDR3 sequences detected, roughly 24% appear once; the ten largest clones hold roughly 8%. The sample consisted of CD8+ T cells from PBMCs. These receptors originate from a human donor in good health (CMV status not recorded). Some clones in this sample may be carry-over from other donors' samples.

This clonotype was recorded many times. The rearrangement joins TRBV7-9 to TRBJ2-4; 7 bases are shared with TRBD1. Germline V lookup: CDR1 SEHNR, CDR2 FQNEAQ (reference sequence). V was clipped by 4 bases and J by 6 bases; unmatched bases: 6. This CDR3 is 14 amino acids long. CDR3 region: CASSSEGQLNIQYF. Written as DNA, the CDR3 is TGTGCCAGCAGCTCCGAGGGACAGTTAAACATTCAGTACTTC.

The chain uses TRBV5-5 and TRBJ2-6; 7 nucleotides agree with TRBD2. This CDR3 has 18 residues. CDR1 is SGHKS and CDR2 is YYEKEE in the germline V gene (reference sequence). V shed 0 bases and J 0 bases; nucleotides not matched to a gene: 6. The CDR3, as DNA: TGTGCCAGCAGCTTGGTTCAGGGAGGGGTCTCTGGGGCCAACGTCCTGACTTTC. Residues: CASSLVQGGVSGANVLTF.

Turning to this clonotype: Mismatch with germline at one junction end may stem from a read error. This chain uses TRBV7-6 with TRBJ2-1, with 9 bases aligning to TRBD1. Germline CDR1 and CDR2: SGHVS and FNYEAQ. The CDR3 contains 17 residues. DNA for the CDR3: TGTGCTAGCAGCTTAGGTTCCGGGACAGGGAAGTTGGATGAGCAGTTCTTC. Amino acid sequence: CASSLGSGTGKLDEQFF.

This clonotype was seen more than once but under ten times. CDR3 bases: TGTGCCAGCAGCTTAGCCCTTTTCGGACTAGCGGGGGTTTCAGATACGCAGTATTTT. As protein: CASSLALFGLAGVSDTQYF. This chain joins TRBV11-2 and TRBJ2-3, with 13 bases fitting TRBD2. V gave up 1 base and J gave up 4 bases; unmatched junction bases: 11. Germline-derived CDR1 and CDR2 are SGHAT and FQNNGV. CDR3 length: 19 residues.

This clonotype was seen a handful of times. The chain combines TRBV13 with TRBJ2-2; D is perhaps TRBD2 (7 bases). V gave up 7 bases and J gave up 1 base, with 16 bases separating them. The CDR3 has 16 residues. Per germline, CDR1 PRHDT and CDR2 FYEKMQ (reference sequence). The CDR3 DNA sequence: TGTGCCAGCACCCCTGAGGGGGGGCGGAACACCGGGGAGCTGTTTTTT. It yields the protein CASTPEGGRNTGELFF. Using reference TRBV13 and TRBJ2-2 for the parts outside the CDR3, the full variable domain is AAGVIQSPRHLIKEKRETATLKCYPIPRHDTVYWYQQGPGQDPQFLISFYEKMQSDKGSIPDRFSAQQFSDYHSELNMSSLELGDSALYFCASTPEGGRNTGELFFGEGSRLTVL.

This clonotype came up many times. The V call is TRBV7-6, the J call TRBJ2-3; D may be TRBD1 (5 bases). V shed 5 bases and J shed 4 bases, with 13 bases lying between them. Germline CDR1 is SGHVS and CDR2 is FNYEAQ. CDR3 length equals 14 residues. The CDR3 reads CASSPRQGSDTQYF. CDR3 DNA: TGTGCCAGCAGCCCTCGGCAGGGATCAGATACGCAGTATTTT.

V gene TRBV4-3 combines with J gene TRBJ2-4; D ambiguous. The CDR3 loop spans 14 amino acids. V was cut by 2 bases and J by 1 base, with 6 bases left in between. Germline V lookup: CDR1 LGHNA, CDR2 YSLEER. As DNA, the CDR3 is TGCGCCAGCAGCCAAACCGGGGCCAAAAACATTCAGTACTTC. Protein product: CASSQTGAKNIQYF.

The chain recombines TRBV4-1 with TRBJ2-7, with D hard to call. Trimming cost V 0 bases and J 1 base, with 13 bases left between them. Germline V gene data show CDR1 as MGHRA and CDR2 as YSYEKL. The CDR3 is 16 amino acids. The chain's CDR3 is CASSQDLPRLSYEQYF. CDR3 coding DNA: TGCGCCAGCAGCCAAGATCTTCCCCGCCTATCCTACGAGCAGTACTTC.

This clonotype was seen many times. This chain connects TRBV7-9 to TRBJ1-5; 7 bases align to TRBD1. J was trimmed by 3 bases and V by 4 bases; bases with no gene match: 3. Germline V gene sequence: CDR1 SEHNR, CDR2 FQNEAQ (reference sequence). The CDR3 is made up of 14 amino acids. CDR3 DNA sequence: TGTGCCAGCAGCTCGGACAGGTTCAATCAGCCCCAGCATTTT. Translated, it gives CASSSDRFNQPQHF.

This clonotype was counted between two and nine times. The chain joins TRBV20-1 to TRBJ1-5; TRBD1 aligns across 8 bases. The V gene's germline CDR1 is DFQATT and CDR2 SNEGSKA (reference sequence). V was clipped by 6 bases and J by 3 bases; unmatched bases: 13. The CDR3 consists of 16 residues. The CDR3 bases are TGCAGTGCGTCCCTACTTGGACAGGGCCTCAATCAGCCCCAGCATTTT. Translated: CSASLLGQGLNQPQHF.

The chain is built from TRBV27 and TRBJ1-1, with unresolved D. Germline assignment: CDR1 MNHEY and CDR2 SMNVEV (reference sequence). The CDR3 has 13 residues. Trimming removed 3 bases from V and 5 bases from J, with 10 bases in between. The CDR3 reads CASSFGRSTEAFF. The CDR3 DNA sequence: TGTGCCAGCAGTTTCGGACGATCTACTGAAGCTTTCTTT.

In the case of this clonotype: Being one base from a much bigger clone, this may be a read error. V is TRBV7-2 and J is TRBJ1-1; 10 bases agree with TRBD1. The J segment lost 5 bases and the V segment lost 2 bases, leaving 5 bases of the junction unmatched. The CDR3 contains 15 residues. The V gene's germline CDR1 is SGHTA and CDR2 FQGNSA. CDR3 bases: TGTGCCAGCAGCTTATCGGGACAGGGGATAACTGAAGCTTTCTTT. Protein sequence: CASSLSGQGITEAFF.

The chain uses TRBV28 and TRBJ2-7; D may be TRBD1 (6 bases). The CDR3 is 15 amino acids. Germline loops: CDR1 MDHEN, CDR2 SYDVKM. CDR3: CANSISRDRSYEQYV. For the CDR3, the DNA is TGTGCCAACAGTATTTCACGAGACAGGTCCTACGAGCAGTACGTC.